This record concerns one TCR beta chain sequence. Its specific antigen is unknown. Base qualities are not recorded, but no much larger clone differs from it by a single base. TCRbeta CDR3 regions were amplified from genomic DNA by means of the immunoSEQ Assay, a bias-controlled multiplex PCR. Regarding the original processing steps: The number of nucleated cells in each sample was estimated by amplification of reference gene primers within the assay. To quantify the absolute abundance of each unique TCRbeta CDR3 rearrangement, sequence reads were collapsed and filtered. Productive Simpson clonality was computed per sample as the square root of Simpson's diversity index over productive rearrangements. Entries here come from immuneACCESS through TCRdb and include only in-frame sequences with V and J called. Some clones fail to appear in such tables; in the studies checked, an unresolved V gene covers under half of the shortfall, and the cause of the remainder is unknown. The V and J calls and clone size come from that table; D and trimming were worked out from the DNA. The sample table lists 100,000 to 150,000 clones, 70% to 90% of them with a count of one. More than 3% of the sample lies in the top ten.

Collaborating institutions collected whole blood in K2EDTA tubes following their own protocols. For TCRbeta analysis, collaborators shipped samples as frozen whole blood, isolated PBMCs, or DNA extracted from either of those sample types. Trimming at the junction amounts to 2 bases on V and 6 bases on J, and the germline ends lie 14 bases apart. From the cysteine up to the phenylalanine, the CDR3 has a length of 15 residues. The sequence is cut down to CDR3 DNA, 45 bases in frame from base 1. CDR1 MNHNS and CDR2 SASEGT are derived from the germline V gene. This entry is derived from a study of blood T cell repertoires in COVID-19 (dated by TCRdb to the early 2020s). For the study in its entirety: Samples from collaborators originated in the United States, Italy and Spain and spanned both the acute and convalescent phases of COVID-19. The repertoires were made available in a free public database intended to serve as a resource for research on the immune response to SARS-CoV-2. Deeply sampled blood TCRbeta repertoires from subjects exposed to, actively infected with, or recovered from COVID-19 were included in the dataset. Samples were obtained from the ongoing ImmuneRACE study (first 160 participants) and from 1,200 or so subjects provided by 6 global collaborators. HLA class I and class II types, where available, came from metadata supplied by the sample provider rather than from assay-based typing. The prospective study material was composed of cDNA or gDNA derived from T cells, B-cell-depleted T cells, or PBMCs. A de-identified subject ID, COVID-19 status, age in years and sex were almost always included in the sample metadata. The study at large found these results: The amount of clinical and demographic metadata varied by source and participant and was provided uncurated.

The clonotype originates from a woman in her fifties or sixties with acute or convalescent COVID-19. Sequenced sample: peripheral blood. The sequence joins TRBV6-1 to TRBJ1-5; TRBD1 might be the D gene, on 6 matching bases. The CDR3 has the sequence CASSEPGAATQPQHF. In nucleotides, the sequence is TGTGCCAGCAGTGAACCAGGGGCGGCCACTCAGCCCCAGCATTTT.